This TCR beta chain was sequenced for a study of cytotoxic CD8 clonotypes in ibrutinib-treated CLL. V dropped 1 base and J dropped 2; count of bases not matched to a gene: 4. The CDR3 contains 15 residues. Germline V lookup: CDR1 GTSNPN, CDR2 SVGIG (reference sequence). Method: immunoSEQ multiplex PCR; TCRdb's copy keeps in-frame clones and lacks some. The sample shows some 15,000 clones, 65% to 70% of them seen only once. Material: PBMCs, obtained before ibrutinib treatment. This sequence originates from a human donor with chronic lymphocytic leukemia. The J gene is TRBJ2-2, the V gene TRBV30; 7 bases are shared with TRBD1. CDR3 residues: CAWSGNRGNTGELFF. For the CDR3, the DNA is TGTGCCTGGAGTGGGAACAGGGGTAACACCGGGGAGCTGTTTTTT.